The 30 T cell receptor beta chains reported below all come from one sample, sequenced in a study of graft-versus-host responses after intestinal transplantation. Investigators treated the graft tissue so that it released intraepithelial and lamina propria lymphocytes. TCRdb's copy holds only in-frame clones and misses some; the assay was immunoSEQ multiplex PCR. The sample lists about 63,000 clones; roughly nine tenths were seen once. Material: ileum tissue, obtained approximately 56 weeks after transplant. The receptor set was obtained from a human patient who received an intestinal transplant, so some T cells may come from the graft donor.

This chain connects TRBV13 to TRBJ2-7; 7 bases match TRBD2. The CDR3 length is 15 residues. CDR1 and CDR2 (germline): PRHDT, FYEKMQ (reference sequence). V trimming: 0 bases; J trimming: 2 bases; junction bases outside the gene matches: 4. The CDR3 DNA follows: TGTGCCAGCAGCTTAGGGCGGGGGATAGCCTACGAGCAGTACTTC. The encoded protein is CASSLGRGIAYEQYF.

The chain recombines TRBV9 with TRBJ1-1, with D tentatively TRBD1 (5 bases). The germline CDR1 and CDR2 sequences are SGDLS and YYNGEE. The V and J ends lost 0 bases and 4 bases respectively, with 16 bases between them. The CDR3 totals 16 residues. The CDR3 DNA reads TGTGCCAGCAGCGTAGGAGGCAGGGAAGGCGGCACTGAAGCTTTCTTT. Its protein product is CASSVGGREGGTEAFF.

V usage is TRBV2 and J usage is TRBJ1-1; D ambiguous. The V gene lost 4 bases and the J gene lost 6 bases, with 15 bases spanning the gap. The germline gives CDR1 SNHLY, CDR2 FYNNEI. This CDR3 is 14 amino acids long. The CDR3 loop is CASSGAGFIAEAFF. The CDR3 bases are TGTGCCAGCAGTGGAGCTGGGTTTATCGCTGAAGCTTTCTTT.

The rearrangement links TRBV28 to TRBJ2-3; D is ambiguous. Trimming cost V 3 bases and J 2 bases, with 12 bases left between them. The CDR3 is made up of 15 amino acids. Germline CDR1 MDHEN, CDR2 SYDVKM. For the CDR3, the DNA is TGTGCCAGCAGTTTGGTGGACGGGCACACAGATACGCAGTATTTT. It yields the protein CASSLVDGHTDTQYF.

This chain joins TRBV6-6 and TRBJ2-7, with 7 positions matching TRBD1. Per the germline V gene, CDR1 is MNHNY and CDR2 is SVGAGI (reference sequence). The CDR3 is 13 amino acids. The ends lost 0 bases at V and 6 bases at J; junction bases unmatched: 2. CDR3 nucleotides: TGTGCCAGCAGTTACTCTCCAGGGGGCGAGCAGTACTTC. Its translation is CASSYSPGGEQYF.

The CDR3 sequence is CASSPRRGGNTEAFF. The CDR3 DNA follows: TGCGCCAGCAGCCCCCGGCGAGGGGGGAACACTGAAGCTTTCTTT. The chain joins TRBV4-1 to TRBJ1-1, with D perhaps matching TRBD1 (6 bases). The germline V and J ends were trimmed by 4 bases and 1 base, with 13 bases remaining between them. Germline V CDR1 and CDR2: MGHRA, YSYEKL. This CDR3 has 15 residues.

The chain joins TRBV29-1 to TRBJ2-3; possibly TRBD1 for D (6 bases). CDR3 length: 12 amino acids. CDR1 and CDR2 from the germline V gene are SQVTM and ANQGSEA. With 6 bases removed from V and 3 bases from J, the gap between germline ends came to 10 bases. CDR3 DNA sequence: TGCAGCGTAGGAGACAGGACAGATACGCAGTATTTT. It specifies CSVGDRTDTQYF.

The CDR3 nucleotides are TGTGCCAGCAGCCAAGGCTCAGGGAGTAAGGGCACTGAAGCTTTCTTT. Amino acids: CASSQGSGSKGTEAFF. The chain couples TRBV4-2 to TRBJ1-1; D is perhaps TRBD1 (5 bases). This CDR3 has 16 amino acids. Germline CDR1 reads LGHNA; CDR2 reads YNFKEQ. V lost 1 base and J 4 bases, leaving 16 bases between the germline ends.

This clone was detected only a few times. The chain links TRBV7-2 to TRBJ2-7; D possibly corresponds to TRBD2 (7 bases). This CDR3 is 13 amino acids long. CDR1 and CDR2 from the germline V gene are SGHTA and FQGNSA. The V end lost 5 bases, the J end lost 3 bases, and 11 bases lay between the germline ends. CDR3 residues: CASSQRGGYEQYF. The DNA of the CDR3 is TGTGCCAGCAGCCAGAGGGGGGGCTACGAGCAGTACTTC.

The J gene is TRBJ2-5, the V gene TRBV11-1, with D unclear. The better agreement between TRBJ2-7 and the DNA end casts doubt on the J call. This CDR3 spans 14 amino acids. Germline V gene sequence: CDR1 SGHAT, CDR2 FQDESV (reference sequence). This chain's CDR3 is CASSLAGSSYEQYF. The DNA for the CDR3 is TGTGCCAGCAGCTTAGCGGGCAGCTCCTACGAGCAGTACTTC.

V usage is TRBV5-4 and J usage is TRBJ1-1; D is undetermined. The CDR3 totals 15 residues. V lost 0 bases, J lost 6 bases, and 15 bases lay in between. The germline V gene encodes CDR1 SGHNT and CDR2 YYREEE (reference sequence). The CDR3 loop reads CASSLGGGPNPEAFF. The CDR3 DNA reads as TGTGCCAGCAGCTTGGGGGGAGGTCCCAACCCTGAAGCTTTCTTT.

This clone occurred once. The chain carries TRBV10-3 and TRBJ2-7, with 8 bases aligning to TRBD1. CDR1 and CDR2 from the germline V gene are ENHRY and SYGVKD. The CDR3 has 13 residues. With V trimmed by 7 bases and J by 6 bases, 8 bases remained unmatched. The CDR3 is CAINGQGSGEQYF. Here the CDR3 DNA reads TGTGCCATCAATGGACAGGGATCGGGCGAGCAGTACTTC.

The V call is TRBV19, the J call TRBJ2-1; TRBD1 might be the D (5 bases). Looked up from germline, CDR1 is LNHDA and CDR2 is SQIVND (reference sequence). CDR3 length: 17 residues. V dropped 2 bases and J dropped 0 bases, with 14 bases sitting between them. The CDR3: CASSIRGKVDSYNEQFF. The CDR3 bases are TGTGCCAGTAGTATAAGGGGTAAGGTAGACTCCTACAATGAGCAGTTCTTC.

This chain connects TRBV4-1 to TRBJ2-3, with TRBD2 matching over 7 bases. Germline trimming cut 2 bases from V and 0 bases from J; bases unmatched to any gene: 2. The germline V gene encodes CDR1 MGHRA and CDR2 YSYEKL. The CDR3 is made up of 15 amino acids. The CDR3: CASSQTSASTDTQYF. In nucleotides, the CDR3 is TGCGCCAGCAGCCAAACTAGCGCAAGCACAGATACGCAGTATTTT.

This chain uses TRBV9 with TRBJ1-5; possibly TRBD1 for D (5 bases). Germline-derived CDR1 and CDR2 are SGDLS and YYNGEE. Between the trimmed V and J ends, which lost 0 bases and 3 bases, there was a span of 10 bases. This CDR3 has 15 residues. In nucleotides, the CDR3 is TGTGCCAGCAGCGTAGGGGGACTCCTCAATCAGCCCCAGCATTTT. It specifies CASSVGGLLNQPQHF.

With respect to this clone: This sample includes further DNA sequences coding for the same CDR3. The chain has TRBV5-1 and TRBJ2-7; D not certain. Trimming pared 0 bases from V and 4 bases from J, leaving 2 bases between. The CDR3 length is 11 residues. Germline V gene sequence: CDR1 SGHRS, CDR2 YFSETQ. The CDR3: CASSLGYEQYF. In DNA form, the CDR3 reads TGCGCCAGCAGCTTGGGATACGAGCAGTACTTC.

The V gene is TRBV2, the J gene TRBJ2-5; D is unclear. TRBJ2-7 matches the DNA end more closely, so the J call is doubtful. The V gene's germline CDR1 is SNHLY and CDR2 FYNNEI. CDR3 length: 15 residues. The CDR3 region has the DNA TGTGCCAGCAGTGAAAGTGACCCCTTGAACTACGAGCAGTACTTC. Encoded protein: CASSESDPLNYEQYF.

This chain connects TRBV7-3 to TRBJ2-3; 7 bases map to TRBD2. CDR3 length: 15 amino acids. V lost 4 bases and J lost 4; bases outside the gene matches: 8. Germline loops: CDR1 SGHTA, CDR2 FQGTGA. CDR3 nucleotides: TGTGCCAGCAGCTCGGAGGCGGGGGTAGCAGATACGCAGTATTTT. Translation gives CASSSEAGVADTQYF.

This clone has more than one count but fewer than ten. The gene calls are TRBV11-3 and TRBJ2-3, with 10 bases fitting TRBD2. The junction had 2 bases not matched to a gene; V was cut back by 5 bases and J by 0 bases. From germline, CDR1 is SGHNT and CDR2 YENEEA. The CDR3 is 15 amino acids. Here the CDR3 reads CASSISGRSTDTQYF. The CDR3, as DNA: TGTGCCAGCAGCATTAGCGGGAGGAGCACAGATACGCAGTATTTT.

The V call is TRBV6-5, the J call TRBJ2-7; tentative D call: TRBD2 (6 bases). CDR3 length: 13 amino acids. CDR1 and CDR2 from the germline V gene are MNHEY and SVGAGI. The V end lost 0 bases, the J end lost 3 bases, and 6 bases lay between the germline ends. The CDR3 sequence: CASSYSEGYEQYF. CDR3 nucleotide sequence: TGTGCCAGCAGTTACTCGGAGGGCTACGAGCAGTACTTC.

CDR3 DNA sequence: TGCGCCAGCAGCTTCGGAGGGATTTCAGAGACCCAGTACTTC. Translation gives CASSFGGISETQYF. The gene calls are TRBV5-1 and TRBJ2-5; TRBD2 might be the D (6 bases). The CDR3 loop spans 14 amino acids. V lost 2 bases, J lost 4 bases, and 12 bases lay in between. Germline CDR1 and CDR2: SGHRS and YFSETQ.

The chain joins TRBV6-1 to TRBJ2-7; D not resolved. This CDR3 contains 10 residues. CDR1 and CDR2 (germline): MNHNS, SASEGT. V was pared by 4 bases and J by 4 bases, with 2 bases between. The CDR3 sequence: CASSAYEQYF. Here the CDR3 DNA reads TGTGCCAGCAGTGCTTACGAGCAGTACTTC.

The genes are TRBV29-1 and TRBJ2-1; the match to TRBD2 covers 11 bases. Germline trimming cut 2 bases from V and 3 bases from J; bases unmatched to any gene: 15. The length of the CDR3 is 19 residues. Germline V gene data show CDR1 as SQVTM and CDR2 as ANQGSEA. DNA for the CDR3: TGCAGCGTTGAATCCCCCCCTAGCGGGGGGAGTACTTACTACAATGAGCAGTTCTTC. Its protein product is CSVESPPSGGSTYYNEQFF.

The chain links TRBV4-1 to TRBJ2-5; TRBD1 aligns across 9 bases. The tail of the sequence fits TRBJ2-7 better, so the J call may be wrong. Germline V gene sequence: CDR1 MGHRA, CDR2 YSYEKL. The CDR3 is 15 amino acids. The CDR3, as DNA: TGCGCCAGCAGCTTTCAACAGGGGGCTGGCTACGAGCAGTACTTC. It codes for CASSFQQGAGYEQYF.

The V gene is TRBV6-5, the J gene TRBJ2-3; D is unclear. Germline loops: CDR1 MNHEY, CDR2 SVGAGI. V dropped 6 bases and J dropped 3 bases, with 13 bases sitting between them. CDR3 length equals 14 residues. CDR3 sequence: CASSLQPVTDTQYF. The CDR3 DNA follows: TGTGCCAGCAGCCTCCAACCCGTTACAGATACGCAGTATTTT.

Written as DNA, the CDR3 is TGTGCCAGCAGTTACTCGGAGGGAGACACTGAAGCTTTCTTT. Encoded protein: CASSYSEGDTEAFF. The rearrangement links TRBV6-5 to TRBJ1-1; D gene uncertain. The germline V gene has CDR1 MNHEY and CDR2 SVGAGI. The CDR3 runs to 14 residues. Trimming shortened V by 0 bases and J by 3 bases, and 8 bases separated the two germline ends.

The genes are TRBV9 and TRBJ2-3, with D maybe TRBD2 (6 bases). Germline CDR1 SGDLS, CDR2 YYNGEE. The length of the CDR3 is 15 residues. V was shortened by 2 bases and J by 2 bases, with 12 bases between the two germline ends. The CDR3 sequence: CASSVSGALTDTQYF. The CDR3 bases are TGTGCCAGCAGCGTTAGCGGAGCCCTCACAGATACGCAGTATTTT.

V gene TRBV11-2 combines with J gene TRBJ2-3; TRBD2 matches 9 bases. Per the germline V gene, CDR1 is SGHAT and CDR2 is FQNNGV. V lost 2 bases and J lost 1; bases outside the gene matches: 4. This CDR3 is 16 amino acids long. CDR3 loop: CASSLHRTSGTDTQYF. CDR3 nucleotides: TGTGCCAGCAGCTTACACAGGACTAGCGGCACAGATACGCAGTATTTT.

The V gene is TRBV11-2, the J gene TRBJ1-1; tentative D call: TRBD1 (5 bases). Per germline, CDR1 SGHAT and CDR2 FQNNGV. Between the trimmed V and J ends, which lost 3 bases and 0 bases, there was a span of 8 bases. The length of the CDR3 is 14 residues. The CDR3: CASSLTDMNTEAFF. The CDR3 DNA reads TGTGCCAGCAGCTTGACAGACATGAACACTGAAGCTTTCTTT.

This sequence joins TRBV7-9 and TRBJ2-5; 7 bases align to TRBD1. The V gene end was trimmed by 8 bases and the J gene end by 2 bases; junction bases not matched to a gene: 23. Germline lookup yields CDR1 SEHNR and CDR2 FQNEAQ (reference sequence). CDR3 length equals 19 residues. The CDR3 DNA sequence: TGTGCCAGCGGCCGATTCCGACAGGGTGAGCCCATTTATCAAGAGACCCAGTACTTC. Residues: CASGRFRQGEPIYQETQYF.